This T cell receptor beta chain was sequenced for a study of T cells in women clearing cervical HPV infection. Worth noting for this clone: Its antigen is currently unknown. The CDR3 end lies 3 residues beyond the end of the read and is filled in from the germline J gene.

Generated by immunoSEQ multiplex PCR, the TCRdb table keeps only in-frame clones and is missing some. The listing contains about 36,000 clones. Germline CDR1 reads MNHEY; CDR2 reads SVGEGT. V lost 6 bases, J lost 2 bases, and 11 bases lay in between. This CDR3 region has 13 residues. The study, taken as a whole, reports: T-cell numbers per sample were unknown and may explain richness differences.

The chain is built from TRBV6-2 or TRBV6-3 and TRBJ2-7; tentatively, D is TRBD1 (5 bases). Sequenced: blood buffy coat. This receptor was taken from a woman aged 18 to 75 with a cervical HPV16 infection that either progressed to CIN3+ or cleared (not recorded which). CDR3 protein: CASRGVGPYEQYF. The part of the CDR3 DNA that was read is TGTGCCAGCAGGGGCGTGGGGCCCTACGAG.